This is a list of T cell receptor beta chains from one sample in a study of blood T cell repertoires in COVID-19. Method: immunoSEQ multiplex PCR; TCRdb's copy keeps in-frame clones and lacks some. The table shows 350,000 to 400,000 clones, with 80% to 90% occurring only once. What was sequenced was PBMCs or T cells enriched from blood (not recorded which). These receptors all stem from a man between 18 and 29 years old who had recovered from COVID-19. The CDR3 runs from the conserved cysteine through the conserved F or W. A D gene is named only where the DNA matches it firmly. Rows may omit the clone size; those that give it use once, few, many or a size class.

D | J | V | size | CDR3 | DNA
TRBD2 | TRBJ2-5 | TRBV7-6 | NA | CASSLRLAGGHQETQYF | TGTGCCAGCAGCCTAAGACTAGCGGGGGGACATCAAGAGACCCAGTACTTC
TRBD1 | TRBJ2-1 | TRBV18 | NA | CASAPSTGGNEQFF | TGTGCCAGCGCACCTTCCACAGGGGGCAATGAGCAGTTCTTC
NA | TRBJ2-5 | TRBV7-6 | NA | CASSFGSVDREETQYF | TGTGCCAGCAGCTTCGGGAGTGTCGACAGGGAAGAGACCCAGTACTTC
TRBD1 | TRBJ1-2 | TRBV28 | NA | CASSSGQGLYGYTF | TGTGCCAGCAGTTCGGGACAGGGCCTCTATGGCTACACCTTC
TRBD2 | TRBJ2-3 | TRBV11-2 | once | CASSLDSIRLAGTRDTQYF | TGTGCCAGCAGCTTAGATTCCATACGACTAGCGGGAACTAGAGATACGCAGTATTTT
NA | TRBJ2-7 | TRBV12-1 | once | CASSQGRSQLYYQMEQYF | TGTGCCAGCAGCCAAGGGAGGAGTCAGCTTTATTACCAGATGGAGCAGTACTTC
NA | TRBJ1-3 | TRBV18 | NA | CASSPSETSGNTIYF | TGTGCCAGCTCACCGTCGGAGACGTCTGGAAACACCATATATTTT
TRBD1 | TRBJ1-3 | TRBV5-1 | NA | CASSLVGQGGNTIYF | TGCGCCAGCAGCTTGGTTGGACAGGGGGGAAACACCATATATTTT
NA | TRBJ1-5 | TRBV10-1 | NA | CASSEGRNQPQHF | TGCGCCAGCAGTGAGGGCCGCAATCAGCCCCAGCATTTT
NA | TRBJ1-5 | TRBV7-9 | NA | CASSLVGQVNQPQHF | TGTGCCAGCAGCTTAGTTGGACAAGTCAATCAGCCCCAGCATTTT
TRBD2 | TRBJ2-3 | TRBV19 | NA | CASSIGGGAGYTQYF | TGTGCCAGTAGTATTGGCGGGGGGGCCGGCTATACGCAGTATTTT
NA | TRBJ1-1 | TRBV19 | once | CASRSIPQGGWNTEAFF | TGTGCCAGTAGGAGTATCCCCCAGGGAGGATGGAACACTGAAGCTTTCTTT
TRBD1 | TRBJ1-2 | TRBV15 | NA | CATSRAGTAQGYTF | TGTGCCACCAGCAGAGCCGGGACAGCTCAAGGCTACACCTTC
NA | TRBJ1-1 | TRBV2 | NA | CASSQPTGFTEAFF | TGTGCCAGCAGTCAACCGACAGGATTTACTGAAGCTTTCTTT
NA | TRBJ2-7 | TRBV6-5 | NA | CAATRKGLAYEQYF | TGTGCCGCTACACGTAAGGGACTTGCCTACGAGCAGTACTTC
TRBD1 | TRBJ1-5 | TRBV6-5 | NA | CASSTGQVEMPQHF | TGTGCCAGCAGCACCGGACAGGTGGAGATGCCCCAGCATTTT
NA | TRBJ1-4 | TRBV7-2 | NA | CASSSQGGEKLFF | TGTGCCAGCAGCTCTCAGGGAGGTGAAAAACTGTTTTTT
TRBD1 | TRBJ1-5 | TRBV30 | NA | CAWGQGSNQPQHF | TGTGCCTGGGGACAGGGAAGCAATCAGCCCCAGCATTTT
NA | TRBJ2-7 | TRBV5-4 | NA | CASREQVTGSAYEQYF | TGTGCCAGCAGAGAACAGGTCACCGGCAGTGCCTACGAGCAGTACTTC
NA | TRBJ1-2 | TRBV27 | NA | CASSTHGGLGYGYTF | TGTGCCAGCAGTACCCATGGAGGGCTGGGCTATGGCTACACCTTC
TRBD1 | TRBJ1-3 | TRBV4-2 | NA | CASSPSIGDRAGNTIYF | TGTGCCAGCAGCCCCTCGATAGGGGACAGGGCTGGAAACACCATATATTTT
TRBD2 | TRBJ2-1 | TRBV7-2 | few | CASSFEIAGGNNEQFF | TGTGCCAGCAGCTTCGAGATAGCGGGAGGTAACAATGAGCAGTTCTTC
NA | TRBJ1-4 | TRBV27 | once | CASSFSQPGRARKLFF | TGTGCCAGCAGTTTCTCCCAACCGGGCAGGGCGAGAAAACTGTTTTTT
TRBD1 | TRBJ1-5 | TRBV5-8 | NA | CASSLETGVGNQPQHF | TGTGCCAGCAGCTTGGAGACAGGGGTAGGGAATCAGCCCCAGCATTTT
NA | TRBJ1-5 | TRBV27 | NA | CASSWSGGGSNQPQHF | TGTGCCAGCAGTTGGTCCGGGGGAGGAAGCAATCAGCCCCAGCATTTT
NA | TRBJ2-3 | TRBV10-3 | NA | CAISEQGTDTQYF | TGTGCCATCAGTGAGCAGGGGACAGATACGCAGTATTTT
TRBD1 | TRBJ1-1 | TRBV2 | NA | CASRGQPDPEAFF | TGTGCCAGCCGGGGACAGCCGGACCCCGAAGCTTTCTTT
NA | TRBJ1-5 | TRBV4-2 | NA | CASSLSGGEINQPQHF | TGTGCCAGCAGCCTGAGTGGAGGGGAGATCAATCAGCCCCAGCATTTT
TRBD1 | TRBJ2-7 | TRBV7-9 | NA | CASSAGTGDTEQYF | TGTGCCAGCAGCGCCGGGACAGGAGACACCGAGCAGTACTTC
NA | TRBJ2-3 | TRBV5-4 | NA | CASSPVAGSTDTQYF | TGTGCCAGCAGCCCCGTGGCCGGGAGCACAGATACGCAGTATTTT
TRBD2 | TRBJ2-1 | TRBV6-4 | NA | CASSVLAGGYNEQFF | TGTGCCAGCAGTGTCTTAGCGGGAGGGTATAATGAGCAGTTCTTC
NA | TRBJ2-7 | TRBV19 | NA | CASSPRVPRVEQYF | TGTGCCAGTAGTCCCCGGGTCCCGAGGGTCGAGCAGTACTTC
TRBD1 | TRBJ1-2 | TRBV5-3 | once | CARSTAFQGARPRVNYGYTF | TGTGCCAGAAGCACTGCTTTTCAGGGGGCGCGACCTAGAGTTAACTATGGCTACACCTTC
NA | TRBJ2-1 | TRBV29-1 | many | CSVEKRDNEQFF | TGCAGCGTTGAAAAACGGGACAATGAGCAGTTCTTC
NA | TRBJ1-5 | TRBV5-1 | NA | CASSLAFIEGNQPQHF | TGCGCCAGCAGCTTGGCATTCATTGAGGGCAATCAGCCCCAGCATTTT
TRBD1 | TRBJ1-6 | TRBV7-9 | NA | CASSLGQGDSPLHF | TGTGCCAGCAGCTTGGGACAGGGTGATTCACCCCTCCACTTT
NA | TRBJ2-1 | TRBV6-5 | NA | CASRASNEQFF | TGTGCCAGCCGAGCGTCGAATGAGCAGTTCTTC
NA | TRBJ1-6 | TRBV9 | NA | CASSVAPGRDNSPLHF | TGTGCCAGCAGCGTAGCTCCCGGCAGGGATAATTCACCCCTCCACTTT
NA | TRBJ1-1 | TRBV6-2/TRBV6-3 | NA | CASSLYPPPEVCF | TGTGCCAGCAGTCTTTATCCTCCCCCAGAGGTATGCTTT
NA | TRBJ2-1 | TRBV7-3 | NA | CASSFAGGNEQFF | TGTGCCAGCAGCTTTGCCGGAGGCAATGAGCAGTTCTTC
TRBD1 | TRBJ2-3 | TRBV28 | few | CASRGGYYTQYF | TGTGCCAGCAGAGGGGGCTATTATACGCAGTATTTT
NA | TRBJ2-1 | TRBV10-3 | once | CAIGSAAVSYNEQFF | TGTGCCATTGGGAGCGCGGCGGTATCCTACAATGAGCAGTTCTTC
TRBD1 | TRBJ2-5 | TRBV28 | NA | CASSPTGGKGLETQYF | TGTGCCAGCAGTCCGACAGGGGGCAAGGGGCTAGAGACCCAGTACTTC
NA | TRBJ1-1 | TRBV4-1 | NA | CASSQADREDTEAFF | TGCGCCAGCAGCCAAGCGGACAGAGAAGACACTGAAGCTTTCTTT